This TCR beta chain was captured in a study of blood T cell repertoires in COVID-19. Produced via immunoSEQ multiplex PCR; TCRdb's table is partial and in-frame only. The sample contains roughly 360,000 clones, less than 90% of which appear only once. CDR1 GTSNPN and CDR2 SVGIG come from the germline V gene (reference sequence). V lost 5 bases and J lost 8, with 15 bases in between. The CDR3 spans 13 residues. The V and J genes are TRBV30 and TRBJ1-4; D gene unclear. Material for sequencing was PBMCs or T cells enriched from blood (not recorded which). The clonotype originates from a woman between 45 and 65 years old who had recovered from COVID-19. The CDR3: CAWAKSGGEKLFF. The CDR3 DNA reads TGTGCCTGGGCAAAATCCGGAGGGGAAAAACTGTTTTTT. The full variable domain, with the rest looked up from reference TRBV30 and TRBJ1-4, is SQTIHQWPATLVQPVGSPLSLECTVEGTSNPNLYWYRQAAGRGLQLLFYSVGIGQISSEVPQNLSASRPQDRQFILSSKKLLLSDSGFYLCAWAKSGGEKLFFGSGTQLSVL.